One and the same sample provided the 24 T cell receptor beta chains below, sequenced in a study of T-cell memory formation after mild COVID-19. MiXCR, run by TCRdb on the 5' RACE reads, gives a single entry per CDR3 protein. This table holds 550,000 to 600,000 distinct CDR3 sequences, about 20% found once. Sequences were obtained from PBMCs or a T cell subset sorted from them (not recorded which). Source of these receptors: an adult woman who had mild COVID-19 (a few samples of this study predate the infection). Cell type and time point are not known.

This clonotype was observed a few times. The rearrangement uses TRBV28 and TRBJ2-5; 9 positions agree with TRBD2. The CDR3 runs to 15 residues. Per the germline V gene, CDR1 is MDHEN and CDR2 is SYDVKM. After removal of 5 bases from V and 9 bases from J, the junction contained 13 bases not matched to a gene. The CDR3 loop reads CASSRGTGRGGPQYF. The CDR3 nucleotides are TGTGCCAGCAGTCGGGGAACAGGGCGGGGGGGACCCCAGTACTTC.

The sample holds a few counts of this clonotype. Here the CDR3 reads CASSRVQGRTQYF. For the CDR3, the DNA is TGTGCCAGCAGTAGAGTACAGGGACGGACCCAGTACTTC. The rearrangement links TRBV6-5 to TRBJ2-5, with a weak D call TRBD1 (6 bases). The CDR3 contains 13 residues. Looked up from germline, CDR1 is MNHEY and CDR2 is SVGAGI. V lost 5 bases and J lost 7, with 14 bases in between.

This rearrangement joins TRBV29-1 to TRBJ2-5; TRBD2 aligns across 15 bases. This CDR3 comprises 15 residues. Germline loops: CDR1 SQVTM, CDR2 ANQGSEA. The junction had 2 bases not matched to a gene; V was cut back by 2 bases and J by 4 bases. CDR3: CSVELGLAGGETQYF. The CDR3 coding sequence is TGCAGCGTTGAATTGGGACTAGCGGGAGGAGAGACCCAGTACTTC.

The CDR3 sequence: CASSLATESEQYF. The CDR3 DNA reads as TGTGCCAGCAGCTTAGCGACAGAATCCGAGCAGTACTTC. This rearrangement joins TRBV7-9 to TRBJ2-7; TRBD1 might be the D (5 bases). The V gene lost 0 bases and the J gene lost 6 bases, with 9 bases spanning the gap. This CDR3 has 13 residues. Germline V gene sequence: CDR1 SEHNR, CDR2 FQNEAQ (reference sequence).

This rearrangement joins TRBV20-1 to TRBJ1-6, with no clear D. Trimming took off 6 bases at V and 7 bases at J, with 13 bases between the two ends. CDR1 and CDR2 from the germline V gene are DFQATT and SNEGSKA (reference sequence). The CDR3 is made up of 13 amino acids. CDR3: CSASWAVNSPLHF. CDR3 in DNA: TGCAGTGCCAGCTGGGCAGTAAATTCACCCCTCCACTTT.

This clonotype has more than one count but fewer than ten. The chain joins TRBV7-9 to TRBJ2-1; TRBD2 aligns across 11 bases. Trimming removed 1 base from V and 7 bases from J; junction bases left unmatched: 6. The germline V gene has CDR1 SEHNR and CDR2 FQNEAQ (reference sequence). CDR3 size: 16 residues. In DNA, the CDR3 is TGTGCCAGCAGCTTAGTGGGGACTAGCGGAGGGAATGAGCAGTTCTTC. This encodes CASSLVGTSGGNEQFF.

The chain couples TRBV6-1 to TRBJ1-2; TRBD1 aligns across 10 bases. V was pared by 5 bases and J by 3 bases, with 6 bases of the junction left unmatched. In germline, CDR1 is MNHNS, CDR2 SASEGT. CDR3 length equals 15 residues. The CDR3 here is CASSIRTGGDYGYTF. Written as DNA, the CDR3 is TGTGCCAGCAGTATCCGGACAGGGGGAGACTATGGCTACACCTTC.

This clonotype was seen more than once but under ten times. V and J are TRBV15 and TRBJ2-1; 9 nucleotides line up with TRBD1. This CDR3 region has 12 residues. Germline-derived CDR1 and CDR2 are LNHNV and YYDKDF (reference sequence). Losses at the gene ends were 11 bases for V and 4 bases for J; bases not matched to a gene: 3. This chain's CDR3 is CASGQGYNEQFF. In DNA form, the CDR3 reads TGTGCCTCGGGACAGGGATACAATGAGCAGTTCTTC. The full variable domain, with the rest looked up from reference TRBV15 and TRBJ2-1, is DAMVIQNPRYQVTQFGKPVTLSCSQTLNHNVMYWYQQKSSQAPKLLFHYYDKDFNNEADTPDNFQSRRPNTSFCFLDIRSPGLGDTAMYLCASGQGYNEQFFGPGTRLTVL.

The rearrangement links TRBV24-1 to TRBJ2-3; D might be TRBD1 (5 bases). The CDR3 has 14 amino acids. The V gene lost 4 bases and the J gene lost 3 bases, with 10 bases spanning the gap. Per germline, CDR1 KGHDR and CDR2 SFDVKD. The CDR3 loop reads CATSDFRQTDTQYF. CDR3 sequence (DNA): TGTGCCACCAGTGACTTTAGACAGACAGATACGCAGTATTTT.

This clonotype has more than one count but fewer than ten. The gene calls are TRBV7-2 and TRBJ2-2; 10 nucleotides align to TRBD2. The CDR3 consists of 15 residues. V lost 5 bases and J lost 7; bases outside the gene matches: 7. In germline, CDR1 is SGHTA, CDR2 FQGNSA. The CDR3 reads CASSRAGGPFGELFF. CDR3 bases: TGTGCCAGCAGCCGAGCGGGAGGGCCTTTCGGGGAGCTGTTTTTT.

DNA for the CDR3: TGTGCCACCAGCGCTCCCCTAGCGTGGGGAACAGATACGCAGTATTTT. Translation gives CATSAPLAWGTDTQYF. The chain links TRBV15 to TRBJ2-3; D possibly corresponds to TRBD2 (6 bases). The CDR3 consists of 16 residues. From germline, CDR1 is LNHNV and CDR2 YYDKDF (reference sequence). Trimming cost V 5 bases and J 3 bases, with 18 bases left between them.

The sample holds a few counts of this clonotype. This sequence joins TRBV7-8 and TRBJ1-5; D remains ambiguous. CDR3 size: 12 residues. Germline V lookup: CDR1 SGHVS, CDR2 FQNEAQ. Trimming cost V 5 bases and J 11 bases, with 13 bases left between them. As DNA, the CDR3 is TGTGCCAGCAGCCCCTTTTACGGTACCCAGCATTTT. This sequence encodes CASSPFYGTQHF.

This chain connects TRBV19 to TRBJ1-1; 8 bases match TRBD1. This CDR3 region has 16 residues. V gave up 5 bases and J gave up 0 bases; unmatched junction bases: 8. Germline CDR1 and CDR2: LNHDA and SQIVND (reference sequence). CDR3 sequence reads: CASSGWTGPMNTEAFF. CDR3 DNA: TGTGCCAGTAGTGGGTGGACAGGGCCGATGAACACTGAAGCTTTCTTT.

Many counts were recorded for this clonotype. The chain is built from TRBV6-6 and TRBJ2-7, with 9 positions matching TRBD2. V lost 4 bases, J lost 2 bases, and 6 bases stayed unmatched. CDR3 length: 15 amino acids. The germline gives CDR1 MNHNY, CDR2 SVGAGI (reference sequence). CDR3: CASSSQTSGTYEQYF. DNA for the CDR3: TGTGCCAGCAGTTCCCAGACTAGCGGTACCTACGAGCAGTACTTC.

The sample holds a few counts of this clonotype. The V call is TRBV19, the J call TRBJ2-7; D may be TRBD1 (5 bases). Germline CDR1 is LNHDA and CDR2 is SQIVND (reference sequence). V shed 4 bases and J shed 2 bases, with 12 bases lying between them. The CDR3 totals 14 residues. The DNA for the CDR3 is TGTGCCAGTAGTACAGGGTTTATCCCCTACGAGCAGTACTTC. It codes for CASSTGFIPYEQYF.

This clonotype was recorded a few times. The genes are TRBV12-3 or TRBV12-4 and TRBJ1-2; D uncertain. There are 14 residues in the CDR3. With 4 bases removed from V and 8 bases from J, the gap between germline ends came to 17 bases. As DNA, the CDR3 is TGTGCCAGCAGTTCTCTGGGTGTAATAGAGGGCTACACCTTC. Residues: CASSSLGVIEGYTF.

This clonotype was counted a few times. The rearrangement links TRBV29-1 to TRBJ1-1; D is possibly TRBD1 (5 bases). The V gene's germline CDR1 is SQVTM and CDR2 ANQGSEA. The CDR3 covers 14 residues. V dropped 0 bases and J dropped 4 bases, with 12 bases sitting between them. CDR3 DNA sequence: TGCAGCGTTGAAGAAGGGGTGTCCGGCACTGAAGCTTTCTTT. It specifies CSVEEGVSGTEAFF.

This chain links TRBV5-1 with TRBJ1-1; D unclear. Germline values: CDR1 SGHRS, CDR2 YFSETQ. This CDR3 comprises 14 residues. V shed 6 bases and J shed 1 base, with 13 bases lying between them. CDR3 bases: TGCGCCAGCATCCACGACACTTCGAACACTGAAGCTTTCTTT. Its translation is CASIHDTSNTEAFF.

The chain is built from TRBV2 and TRBJ1-1; 8 bases align to TRBD1. The CDR3 totals 15 residues. Germline CDR1 is SNHLY and CDR2 is FYNNEI. Trimming took 6 bases from V and 6 from J; bases not matched to a gene: 12. The CDR3 spells CASRGGGQGRAEAFF. The CDR3 DNA reads TGTGCCAGCAGAGGGGGCGGACAGGGCCGCGCTGAAGCTTTCTTT.

The chain employs TRBV25-1 and TRBJ2-7; perhaps TRBD2 as D (5 bases). The germline V gene encodes CDR1 MGHDK and CDR2 SYGVNS. V dropped 3 bases and J dropped 3 bases, with 12 bases sitting between them. The CDR3 spans 14 residues. This CDR3 reads CASSDRGEYYEQYF. The CDR3 region has the DNA TGTGCCAGCAGTGATCGGGGAGAATACTACGAGCAGTACTTC.

V and J are TRBV30 and TRBJ2-7; D uncertain. V was clipped by 5 bases and J by 2 bases, with 10 bases between them. Germline V gene sequence: CDR1 GTSNPN, CDR2 SVGIG (reference sequence). This CDR3 has 12 residues. CDR3 in amino acids: CAWSLGTYEQYF. The CDR3 region has the DNA TGTGCCTGGTCCCTGGGCACCTACGAGCAGTACTTC.

The V gene is TRBV24-1, the J gene TRBJ2-3; TRBD2 matches at 9 bases. This CDR3 contains 19 residues. Germline loops: CDR1 KGHDR, CDR2 SFDVKD. The trim removed 4 bases at V and 2 bases at J, leaving 15 bases unmatched. The CDR3 bases are TGTGCCACCAGTGAGTATAAACTACAGACTAGCGGAGTCACAGATACGCAGTATTTT. Its protein is CATSEYKLQTSGVTDTQYF.

The chain employs TRBV5-1 and TRBJ2-1; 7 bases fit TRBD2. Per germline, CDR1 SGHRS and CDR2 YFSETQ. Trimming cost V 0 bases and J 7 bases; bases outside gene matches: 19. The CDR3 totals 19 residues. CDR3 DNA: TGCGCCAGCAGCTTGGTTTTGATACTAGCGCGGGAATCGGGTAATGAGCAGTTCTTC. As protein: CASSLVLILARESGNEQFF.

This clonotype has just a few counts. The chain is built from TRBV12-3 or TRBV12-4 and TRBJ2-7, with 7 nucleotides matching TRBD2. V dropped 3 bases and J dropped 1; count of bases not matched to a gene: 3. This CDR3 comprises 14 residues. CDR3 in amino acids: CASSFGGRSYEQYF. The CDR3 nucleotides are TGTGCCAGCAGTTTTGGCGGGAGATCCTACGAGCAGTACTTC.